What follows are 22 T cell receptor beta chains derived from one specimen sequenced in a study of shared clonotypes between healthy human individuals. Generated by immunoSEQ multiplex PCR, the TCRdb table keeps only in-frame clones and is missing some. The sample has about 520,000 clones, 90% to 97% seen once. Sequences were obtained from naive CD4+ T cells sorted from blood. Noted subset: CD45RA+ positively selected. The receptor set was obtained from a woman in her twenties or thirties in good health.

The chain employs TRBV5-1 and TRBJ2-7; the D gene could be TRBD1 or TRBD2 (6 bases each). The CDR3 totals 16 residues. Germline lookup yields CDR1 SGHRS and CDR2 YFSETQ. V was clipped by 0 bases and J by 3 bases, with 16 bases between them. The CDR3 is CASSLVGGGTYYEQYF. The CDR3 nucleotides are TGCGCCAGCAGCTTGGTGGGGGGCGGAACCTACTACGAGCAGTACTTC.

This rearrangement joins TRBV29-1 to TRBJ2-1; D is possibly TRBD2 (6 bases). V was clipped by 4 bases and J by 7 bases, with 17 bases between them. Germline assignment: CDR1 SQVTM and CDR2 ANQGSEA. This CDR3 has 14 amino acids. The CDR3 nucleotides are TGCAGCGTTGCCGCGGGAATCTCCAGGAATGAGCAGTTCTTC. Translating gives CSVAAGISRNEQFF.

This clone appeared once. CDR3 bases: TGTGCCAGCAGTCAGGGACTAGCGGGAGATATCTACGAGCAGTACTTC. It is translated as CASSQGLAGDIYEQYF. V usage is TRBV2 and J usage is TRBJ2-5, with 14 bases fitting TRBD2. Gene TRBJ2-7 matches the end of the DNA better, so the J call may be wrong. This CDR3 spans 16 amino acids. Looked up from germline, CDR1 is SNHLY and CDR2 is FYNNEI.

CDR3 amino acids: CASRAARDGNTIYF. The CDR3 DNA follows: TGTGCCAGCAGGGCCGCGAGGGATGGAAACACCATATATTTT. The chain links TRBV6-1 to TRBJ1-3; no clear D. The germline CDR1 and CDR2 sequences are MNHNS and SASEGT. The V end lost 6 bases, the J end lost 3 bases, and 12 bases lay between the germline ends. CDR3 length: 14 residues.

There are a few counts of this clone. J is TRBJ2-1 and V is TRBV14; no clear D gene. CDR1 and CDR2 from the germline V gene are SGHDN and FVKESK. V lost 0 bases, J lost 11 bases, and 8 bases lay in between. This CDR3 is 12 amino acids long. The CDR3 DNA reads TGTGCCAGCAGCCAAGACAGGAGTCAGCAGTTCTTC. Residues: CASSQDRSQQFF.

The chain uses TRBV4-1 and TRBJ2-5, with 10 bases lining up with TRBD2. With 1 base clipped from V and 5 bases from J, the junction kept 10 bases outside the gene matches. CDR1 is MGHRA, CDR2 YSYEKL, per germline. This CDR3 comprises 17 residues. This CDR3 is CASSQGGPSGSPETQYF. CDR3 nucleotides: TGCGCCAGCAGCCAAGGGGGTCCTAGCGGGAGTCCGGAGACCCAGTACTTC.

The chain combines TRBV19 with TRBJ2-7; D might be TRBD2 (6 bases). This CDR3 comprises 14 residues. From germline, CDR1 is LNHDA and CDR2 SQIVND (reference sequence). Trimming pared 4 bases from V and 2 bases from J, leaving 12 bases between. In DNA, the CDR3 is TGTGCCAGTAGTACTAGCGCCTCTCCCTACGAGCAGTACTTC. Its protein product is CASSTSASPYEQYF.

The chain carries TRBV5-1 and TRBJ2-5; 8 bases fit TRBD2. Germline CDR1 is SGHRS and CDR2 is YFSETQ. The CDR3 length is 16 residues. The trim removed 0 bases at V and 5 bases at J, leaving 9 bases unmatched. Here the CDR3 DNA reads TGCGCCAGCAGCTTGGCCTCAGCGGGAGCAGGGGAGACCCAGTACTTC. Protein: CASSLASAGAGETQYF. The full variable domain, completed using reference TRBV5-1 and TRBJ2-5, is KAGVTQTPRYLIKTRGQQVTLSCSPISGHRSVSWYQQTPGQGLQFLFEYFSETQRNKGNFPGRFSGRQFSNSRSEMNVSTLELGDSALYLCASSLASAGAGETQYFGPGTRLLVL.

The chain is built from TRBV6-1 and TRBJ2-1, with no clear D. This CDR3 spans 15 amino acids. The V gene lost 4 bases and the J gene lost 0 bases, with 10 bases spanning the gap. Germline V gene lookup returns CDR1 MNHNS and CDR2 SASEGT. CDR3 sequence (DNA): TGTGCCAGCAGTGGCCAAGATAGCTCCTACAATGAGCAGTTCTTC. Translating it yields CASSGQDSSYNEQFF.

DNA of the CDR3: TGTGCCAGCAGTCCAGGGGAGGGGGTGAGTCAGCCCCAGCATTTT. It is translated as CASSPGEGVSQPQHF. The J gene is TRBJ1-5, the V gene TRBV6-1; TRBD1 might be the D (6 bases). Germline lookup yields CDR1 MNHNS and CDR2 SASEGT. Between the trimmed V and J ends, which lost 5 bases and 6 bases, there was a span of 17 bases. The CDR3 length is 15 residues.

The chain is built from TRBV20-1 and TRBJ1-2; 7 nucleotides agree with TRBD1. V lost 5 bases and J lost 10; bases outside the gene matches: 7. Germline CDR1 DFQATT, CDR2 SNEGSKA (reference sequence). The CDR3 loop spans 11 amino acids. Here the CDR3 reads CSAAPGQHYTF. The CDR3 DNA is TGCAGTGCTGCCCCGGGACAGCACTACACCTTC.

The V call is TRBV5-1, the J call TRBJ2-1; tentatively, D is TRBD2 (6 bases). The germline V and J ends were trimmed by 1 base and 0 bases, with 11 bases remaining between them. Germline V lookup: CDR1 SGHRS, CDR2 YFSETQ. CDR3 length equals 16 residues. CDR3 nucleotides: TGCGCCAGCAGCTTGTTTGCGGGACCCTCCTACAATGAGCAGTTCTTC. This encodes CASSLFAGPSYNEQFF.

The chain employs TRBV5-4 and TRBJ2-7, with TRBD1 as a possible D gene (6 bases). This CDR3 is built from 14 residues. The V end was cut by 5 bases, the J end by 2 bases, with 14 bases between. Germline CDR1 reads SGHNT; CDR2 reads YYREEE (reference sequence). DNA for the CDR3: TGTGCCAGCAGGGAACAGGGAAAAGCCTACGAGCAGTACTTC. This encodes CASREQGKAYEQYF.

The gene calls are TRBV18 and TRBJ2-1; 10 bases align to TRBD1. V shed 4 bases, J shed 4 bases, and the junction held 4 bases outside the gene matches. CDR1 is KGHSH and CDR2 is LQKENI in the germline V gene. This CDR3 contains 15 residues. The CDR3 reads CASSLGDRGYNEQFF. The CDR3 DNA sequence: TGTGCCAGCTCACTAGGGGACAGGGGATACAATGAGCAGTTCTTC.

V and J are TRBV5-4 and TRBJ1-4; TRBD1 matches 7 bases. V trimming: 4 bases; J trimming: 5 bases; junction bases outside the gene matches: 2. The CDR3 spans 13 residues. Germline assignment: CDR1 SGHNT and CDR2 YYREEE (reference sequence). CDR3 in amino acids: CASSAGQNEKLFF. The DNA for the CDR3 is TGTGCCAGCAGCGCGGGACAGAATGAAAAACTGTTTTTT.

The chain has TRBV4-1 and TRBJ2-5; D possibly uses TRBD1 or TRBD2 (5 bases each). Deletions cut 1 base from V and 4 bases from J, with 16 bases between. The CDR3 consists of 16 residues. CDR1 is MGHRA, CDR2 YSYEKL, per germline. DNA for the CDR3: TGCGCCAGCAGCCAAGTGGGGAGATCAGGGTTAGAGACCCAGTACTTC. Its protein product is CASSQVGRSGLETQYF.

This clone has more than one count but fewer than ten. The rearrangement uses TRBV5-4 and TRBJ2-2; 9 positions match TRBD2. The CDR3 spans 15 residues. The V segment lost 7 bases and the J segment 4 bases; nucleotides outside the gene matches: 8. Germline loops: CDR1 SGHNT, CDR2 YYREEE (reference sequence). Here the CDR3 reads CASGSGSPFTGELFF. In DNA form, the CDR3 reads TGTGCCAGCGGTAGCGGGAGCCCCTTCACCGGGGAGCTGTTTTTT. The full variable domain, its missing parts supplied by reference TRBV5-4 and TRBJ2-2, is ETGVTQSPTHLIKTRGQQVTLRCSSQSGHNTVSWYQQALGQGPQFIFQYYREEENGRGNFPPRFSGLQFPNYSSELNVNALELDDSALYLCASGSGSPFTGELFFGEGSRLTVL.

The V gene is TRBV6-1, the J gene TRBJ2-2, with D uncertain. The V end was cut by 1 base, the J end by 6 bases, with 15 bases between. Germline assignment: CDR1 MNHNS and CDR2 SASEGT. CDR3 length: 16 residues. The CDR3 is CASSEEQLIYAGELFF. The CDR3 bases are TGTGCCAGCAGTGAAGAACAGTTAATTTATGCCGGGGAGCTGTTTTTT.

This clone was seen a few times. This sequence joins TRBV9 and TRBJ1-1, with D perhaps TRBD1 (5 bases). The CDR3 spans 14 residues. The V end was cut by 3 bases, the J end by 0 bases, with 9 bases between. Germline V gene lookup returns CDR1 SGDLS and CDR2 YYNGEE. CDR3 sequence: CASSAGTVNTEAFF. The CDR3 DNA reads as TGTGCCAGCAGCGCCGGGACGGTGAACACTGAAGCTTTCTTT.

The J gene is TRBJ1-3, the V gene TRBV2, with D unclear. V lost 3 bases to trimming and J lost 2 bases, with 14 bases between them. The CDR3 runs 16 residues. Germline assignment: CDR1 SNHLY and CDR2 FYNNEI. The CDR3 sequence is CASSDDTPAAGNTIYF. The CDR3 coding sequence is TGTGCCAGCAGTGATGACACCCCAGCAGCTGGAAACACCATATATTTT.

Comments on this clone: The same CDR3 also results from other DNA sequences found in this sample. The rearrangement links TRBV5-6 to TRBJ1-1, with D unresolved. V shed 1 base and J shed 1 base, with 5 bases lying between them. The CDR3 consists of 13 residues. Germline CDR1 is SGHDT and CDR2 is YYEEEE. The CDR3 loop reads CASSLRPNTEAFF. CDR3 in DNA: TGTGCCAGCAGCTTGCGTCCGAACACTGAAGCTTTCTTT.

The chain combines TRBV23-1 with TRBJ2-6; D gene ambiguous. TRBV23-1 is placed among ORFs of uncertain function. The length of the CDR3 is 18 residues. The V gene lost 3 bases and the J gene lost 0 bases, with 15 bases spanning the gap. Here the CDR3 reads CASSHPPATCSGANVLTF. As DNA, the CDR3 is TGCGCCAGCAGTCACCCCCCCGCCACATGCTCTGGGGCCAACGTCCTGACTTTC.